These 28 T cell receptor beta chains share one sample of origin, sequenced in a study of beta chain features in type 1 diabetes. Expressed TCRB transcripts were sequenced because the entire RNA isolate underwent reverse transcription. This table comes from immunoSEQ multiplex PCR, and its TCRdb copy is limited to in-frame clones, with some not included. The sample records under 400,000 clones, roughly 21% being singletons. The sample comprised naive CD4+ T cells from blood. The receptors were sampled from a woman between 18 and 29 years old in good health.

The DNA of the CDR3 is TGTGCCAGCAGCCGAGATAGGCAGGGGGTCTACGAGCAGTACTTC. Translating gives CASSRDRQGVYEQYF. The V call is TRBV11-2, the J call TRBJ2-7; 7 bases line up with TRBD1. With 5 bases clipped from V and 3 bases from J, the junction kept 10 bases outside the gene matches. This CDR3 region has 15 residues. CDR1 is SGHAT, CDR2 FQNNGV, per germline.

In this sample, this clone turned up a few times. The chain employs TRBV27 and TRBJ2-7, with 7 bases fitting TRBD2. V shed 6 bases and J 3 bases; nucleotides not matched to a gene: 8. CDR1 and CDR2 (germline): MNHEY, SMNVEV (reference sequence). The CDR3 is 14 residues long. The CDR3 nucleotides read TGTGCCAGCAGCCGCCGGGACTACCTCTACGAGCAGTACTTC. Its translation is CASSRRDYLYEQYF.

V is TRBV5-1 and J is TRBJ2-3, with TRBD2 identical over 11 bases. Germline lookup yields CDR1 SGHRS and CDR2 YFSETQ. Trimming cost V 4 bases and J 5 bases; bases outside gene matches: 3. This CDR3 has 14 amino acids. The CDR3 protein is CASSRGTSGDTQYF. CDR3 coding DNA: TGCGCCAGCAGCCGAGGGACTAGCGGAGATACGCAGTATTTT.

The rearrangement links TRBV30 to TRBJ2-5, with 7 bases that match TRBD1. The trim removed 1 base at V and 2 bases at J, leaving 1 base unmatched. This CDR3 region has 13 residues. Per germline, CDR1 GTSNPN and CDR2 SVGIG (reference sequence). In DNA form, the CDR3 reads TGTGCCTGGAGTGGGGACAGTCAAGAGACCCAGTACTTC. It yields the protein CAWSGDSQETQYF.

This clone was recorded a few times. The chain recombines TRBV5-1 with TRBJ2-5; D remains ambiguous. The CDR3 length is 13 residues. Trimming removed 0 bases from V and 5 bases from J, with 8 bases in between. Germline V CDR1 and CDR2: SGHRS, YFSETQ. CDR3 DNA: TGCGCCAGCAGCTTGGACTCCGGGGAGACCCAGTACTTC. This gives the protein CASSLDSGETQYF.

The chain joins TRBV4-2 to TRBJ1-5, with D unclear. The CDR3 spans 16 residues. Trimming took off 0 bases at V and 0 bases at J, with 9 bases between the two ends. Germline CDR1 LGHNA, CDR2 YNFKEQ. For the CDR3, the DNA is TGTGCCAGCAGCCAAGACAGAAGTTATAGCAATCAGCCCCAGCATTTT. Translating it yields CASSQDRSYSNQPQHF.

Here the CDR3 DNA reads TGTGCCAGCAGTTTTAGCAGAAACACCGGGGAGCTGTTTTTT. Translating it yields CASSFSRNTGELFF. The chain employs TRBV27 and TRBJ2-2; no reliable D call. CDR1 is MNHEY, CDR2 SMNVEV, per germline (reference sequence). CDR3 length equals 14 residues. The ends were cut back, 3 bases at V and 2 bases at J, with 7 bases in the middle.

The gene calls are TRBV7-2 and TRBJ2-4; 9 nucleotides line up with TRBD1. The germline V gene has CDR1 SGHTA and CDR2 FQGNSA. The CDR3 runs 16 residues. V shed 6 bases and J 7 bases; nucleotides not matched to a gene: 13. The CDR3 spells CASSIRQGGSGNIQYF. DNA for the CDR3: TGTGCCAGCAGTATCCGACAGGGGGGCTCGGGTAACATTCAGTACTTC.

The rearrangement uses TRBV7-9 and TRBJ1-5; TRBD1 agrees at 10 bases. Losses at the gene ends were 1 base for V and 1 base for J; bases not matched to a gene: 10. Germline assignment: CDR1 SEHNR and CDR2 FQNEAQ (reference sequence). The CDR3 runs to 19 residues. The CDR3 region is CASSLEMGQGYGSNQPQHF. The CDR3 nucleotides are TGTGCCAGCAGCTTAGAGATGGGACAGGGGTATGGAAGCAATCAGCCCCAGCATTTT.

The V gene is TRBV2, the J gene TRBJ2-5; D call uncertain. TRBJ2-7 explains the end of the DNA better; the J call may be wrong. Germline V gene sequence: CDR1 SNHLY, CDR2 FYNNEI. This CDR3 has 10 amino acids. The CDR3 nucleotides read TGTGCCAGCAGTGATTACGAGCAGTACTTC. Translation: CASSDYEQYF.

This clone has more than one count but fewer than ten. The chain links TRBV11-2 to TRBJ1-1; 8 positions agree with TRBD1. The CDR3 has 13 amino acids. Per the germline V gene, CDR1 is SGHAT and CDR2 is FQNNGV. V lost 5 bases and J lost 6; bases outside the gene matches: 5. The CDR3 here is CASSGWTGPEAFF. The DNA for the CDR3 is TGTGCCAGCAGCGGATGGACAGGGCCTGAAGCTTTCTTT. Full variable domain (missing parts from reference TRBV11-2 and TRBJ1-1): EAGVAQSPRYKIIEKRQSVAFWCNPISGHATLYWYQQILGQGPKLLIQFQNNGVVDDSQLPKDRFSAERLKGVDSTLKIQPAKLEDSAVYLCASSGWTGPEAFFGQGTRLTVV.

This clone came up a few times. The chain uses TRBV6-4 and TRBJ1-5; D is ambiguous. The CDR3 is 13 amino acids. The V and J ends lost 6 bases and 3 bases respectively, with 9 bases between them. Germline V gives CDR1 MRHNA, CDR2 SNTAGT. The CDR3 region has the DNA TGTGCCAGCAGCCTGTGGGCCAATCAGCCCCAGCATTTT. Residues: CASSLWANQPQHF.

The V gene is TRBV9, the J gene TRBJ2-3; D remains ambiguous. Looked up from germline, CDR1 is SGDLS and CDR2 is YYNGEE. Trimming pared 0 bases from V and 0 bases from J, leaving 8 bases between. This CDR3 is 15 amino acids long. CDR3: CASSVARLSTDTQYF. In DNA, the CDR3 is TGTGCCAGCAGCGTAGCACGGTTGAGCACAGATACGCAGTATTTT.

This clone occurred a few times. CDR3 DNA sequence: TGTGCCAGCAGCCTCCAGCGGCAAGAGACCCAGTACTTC. The encoded protein is CASSLQRQETQYF. The chain couples TRBV11-2 to TRBJ2-5; D may be TRBD2 (5 bases). Trimming pared 5 bases from V and 2 bases from J, leaving 9 bases between. This CDR3 is 13 amino acids long. Germline loops: CDR1 SGHAT, CDR2 FQNNGV.

This clone has just a few counts. The chain recombines TRBV30 with TRBJ2-7; D perhaps matches TRBD2 (5 bases). The germline CDR1 and CDR2 sequences are GTSNPN and SVGIG (reference sequence). The V end was cut by 1 base, the J end by 3 bases, with 10 bases between. The CDR3 extends over 13 amino acids. CDR3 in amino acids: CAWSGGSYYEQYF. In DNA form, the CDR3 reads TGTGCCTGGAGTGGCGGGTCCTACTACGAGCAGTACTTC.

The chain is built from TRBV11-2 and TRBJ2-5; D possibly corresponds to TRBD1 (5 bases). Germline-derived CDR1 and CDR2 are SGHAT and FQNNGV. The CDR3 loop spans 13 amino acids. V lost 5 bases and J lost 5, with 12 bases in between. The CDR3 sequence: CASSPRVGETQYF. The CDR3 coding sequence is TGTGCCAGCAGCCCCAGGGTCGGTGAGACCCAGTACTTC.

This clone showed up just once. The chain combines TRBV6-6 with TRBJ1-6, with 9 bases lining up with TRBD1. V lost 5 bases and J lost 3; bases outside the gene matches: 2. Germline assignment: CDR1 MNHNY and CDR2 SVGAGI (reference sequence). This CDR3 comprises 15 residues. CDR3 sequence reads: CASSDRGDYNSPLHF. The CDR3 DNA is TGTGCCAGCAGTGACAGGGGGGACTATAATTCACCCCTCCACTTT.

This clone was found a few times. The J gene is TRBJ2-5, the V gene TRBV30, with D hard to call. There are 13 residues in the CDR3. Germline CDR1 is GTSNPN and CDR2 is SVGIG (reference sequence). V was clipped by 2 bases and J by 3 bases, with 10 bases between them. CDR3 nucleotides: TGTGCCTGGAGTATAGGAGTGGAAGAGACCCAGTACTTC. Translated: CAWSIGVEETQYF.

This clone was counted between two and nine times. The rearrangement uses TRBV6-5 and TRBJ2-7; tentative D call: TRBD2 (6 bases). V was cut by 2 bases and J by 2 bases, with 13 bases left in between. Germline loops: CDR1 MNHEY, CDR2 SVGAGI. This CDR3 has 15 amino acids. CDR3 residues: CASSYLPRGPYEQYF. The CDR3 DNA reads as TGTGCCAGCAGTTACCTCCCGCGGGGTCCCTACGAGCAGTACTTC.

The J gene is TRBJ2-3, the V gene TRBV4-2; TRBD2 might be the D (7 bases). Germline values: CDR1 LGHNA, CDR2 YNFKEQ. This CDR3 is built from 18 residues. V was cut by 1 base and J by 6 bases, with 23 bases left in between. The CDR3 sequence: CASSQVASGAGRGDTQYF. CDR3 nucleotides: TGTGCCAGCAGCCAAGTGGCCTCGGGAGCGGGAAGGGGGGATACGCAGTATTTT.

The chain joins TRBV12-5 to TRBJ2-3, with 10 positions matching TRBD2. CDR3 size: 18 residues. Germline V gives CDR1 LGHNT, CDR2 FRNRAP. V dropped 3 bases and J dropped 3; count of bases not matched to a gene: 12. The CDR3 here is CASGFEAIAGGATDTQYF. As DNA, the CDR3 is TGTGCTAGTGGTTTCGAGGCTATAGCGGGGGGCGCAACAGATACGCAGTATTTT.

The chain couples TRBV18 to TRBJ2-1, with TRBD2 matching 10 bases. The CDR3 runs 15 residues. V was clipped by 5 bases and J by 4 bases; unmatched bases: 5. CDR1 is KGHSH, CDR2 LQKENI, per germline. DNA of the CDR3: TGTGCCAGCTCAATACTAGCGGGGTCATACAATGAGCAGTTCTTC. It yields the protein CASSILAGSYNEQFF.

This clone was observed a handful of times. At the DNA level, this CDR3 is encoded by other sequences in the same sample as well. The chain uses TRBV5-1 and TRBJ2-1, with TRBD1 matching over 11 bases. CDR3 length: 14 amino acids. The germline V gene has CDR1 SGHRS and CDR2 YFSETQ. The ends lost 3 bases at V and 6 bases at J; junction bases unmatched: 2. CDR3 protein: CASSSGTGGNEQFF. The CDR3 nucleotides are TGCGCCAGCAGCTCGGGGACAGGGGGCAATGAGCAGTTCTTC. The variable domain in full, completed from reference TRBV5-1 and TRBJ2-1, reads KAGVTQTPRYLIKTRGQQVTLSCSPISGHRSVSWYQQTPGQGLQFLFEYFSETQRNKGNFPGRFSGRQFSNSRSEMNVSTLELGDSALYLCASSSGTGGNEQFFGPGTRLTVL.

V is TRBV5-1 and J is TRBJ2-7, with D tentatively TRBD2 (6 bases). Between the trimmed V and J ends, which lost 0 bases and 0 bases, there was a span of 10 bases. This CDR3 contains 15 residues. CDR1 is SGHRS and CDR2 is YFSETQ in the germline V gene. This CDR3 reads CASSLVGGSSYEQYF. The CDR3 region has the DNA TGCGCCAGCAGCTTGGTGGGAGGTAGCTCCTACGAGCAGTACTTC.

This clone came up a few times. The V gene is TRBV14, the J gene TRBJ2-3; 7 positions match TRBD1. The germline V gene encodes CDR1 SGHDN and CDR2 FVKESK. With V trimmed by 4 bases and J by 2 bases, 6 bases remained unmatched. The CDR3 is 15 amino acids. This chain's CDR3 is CASSRRTGATDTQYF. DNA of the CDR3: TGTGCCAGCAGCCGTCGGACAGGAGCCACAGATACGCAGTATTTT.

This clone occurred a few times. An end of the junction differs from the germline gene, which may be a read error. The V gene is TRBV18, the J gene TRBJ2-5; possibly TRBD2 for D (5 bases). There are 11 residues in the CDR3. The germline V gene encodes CDR1 KGHSH and CDR2 LQKENI. The CDR3, as DNA: TGTGCCAGCGCTGTACTAGAGGCCCAGTACTTC. Its translation: CASAVLEAQYF.

V and J are TRBV5-4 and TRBJ2-3; D gene unclear. The CDR3 runs to 14 residues. CDR1 SGHNT and CDR2 YYREEE come from the germline V gene (reference sequence). V was cut by 1 base and J by 2 bases, with 8 bases left in between. CDR3 nucleotide sequence: TGTGCCAGCAGCTTGCCCAGTACCACAGATACGCAGTATTTT. Its translation is CASSLPSTTDTQYF.

The chain joins TRBV5-1 to TRBJ1-1; 8 bases map to TRBD1. V lost 4 bases and J lost 3; bases outside the gene matches: 5. This CDR3 spans 14 amino acids. Germline CDR1 SGHRS, CDR2 YFSETQ. In DNA form, the CDR3 reads TGCGCCAGCAGCCGGACAGGGTTGGACACTGAAGCTTTCTTT. Its translation: CASSRTGLDTEAFF.